These 20 T cell receptor beta chains originate from one sample sequenced in a study of cytomegalovirus exposure and HLA in healthy donors. Both 60 Vbeta primers and 13 Jbeta primers went into the PCR. Data came from immunoSEQ multiplex PCR; TCRdb stores just in-frame clones and leaves some out. The data show roughly 120,000 clones, around three quarters seen once. The sequencing input was PBMCs. Receptors were obtained from a man aged 18-30 years in good health and CMV-seronegative.

The chain combines TRBV11-3 with TRBJ2-5; possibly TRBD2 for D (5 bases). Matching the DNA end better, TRBJ2-7 makes the J call doubtful. The germline gives CDR1 SGHNT, CDR2 YENEEA. The CDR3 has 14 amino acids. CDR3 loop: CASSASGSSYEQYF. The CDR3 DNA follows: TGTGCCAGCAGCGCCAGCGGAAGCTCCTACGAGCAGTACTTC.

This clone was detected only once. The chain is built from TRBV6-1 and TRBJ2-2; 9 positions agree with TRBD1. The CDR3 extends over 15 amino acids. Germline V gene sequence: CDR1 MNHNS, CDR2 SASEGT. V lost 4 bases and J lost 3; bases outside the gene matches: 3. CDR3 in amino acids: CASSVGTGYTGELFF. DNA of the CDR3: TGTGCCAGCAGTGTAGGGACAGGGTACACCGGGGAGCTGTTTTTT.

The chain carries TRBV28 and TRBJ2-7; 7 bases are a match to TRBD2. The germline V gene encodes CDR1 MDHEN and CDR2 SYDVKM. This CDR3 has 14 residues. V shed 3 bases, J shed 3 bases, and the junction held 5 bases outside the gene matches. The CDR3 nucleotides read TGTGCCAGCAGTTTTCGCGGGAGTTACTACGAGCAGTACTTC. This gives the protein CASSFRGSYYEQYF.

V gene TRBV6-5 combines with J gene TRBJ2-3, with D possibly being TRBD1 (5 bases). The CDR3 runs to 15 residues. With 7 bases removed from V and 2 bases from J, the gap between germline ends came to 16 bases. CDR1 is MNHEY and CDR2 is SVGAGI in the germline V gene. CDR3 residues: CASTRSPRATDTQYF. In nucleotides, the CDR3 is TGTGCCAGCACCCGGTCTCCCAGGGCCACAGATACGCAGTATTTT.

This clone was counted a few times. V and J are TRBV7-3 and TRBJ2-7; 11 bases agree with TRBD2. CDR3 size: 18 residues. Per germline, CDR1 SGHTA and CDR2 FQGTGA. Trimming cost V 3 bases and J 0 bases; bases outside gene matches: 10. CDR3 sequence (DNA): TGTGCCAGCAGCTTTCCGACTAGCGGGACCCCCAGCTCCTACGAGCAGTACGTC. The encoded protein is CASSFPTSGTPSSYEQYV.

The chain is built from TRBV7-8 and TRBJ1-2; D remains unclear. This CDR3 spans 15 amino acids. Between the trimmed V and J ends, which lost 0 bases and 4 bases, there was a span of 12 bases. Germline loops: CDR1 SGHVS, CDR2 FQNEAQ. The CDR3 DNA reads as TGTGCCAGCAGCTTAGCTCGCGAGTCGGGCTATGGCTACACCTTC. This sequence encodes CASSLARESGYGYTF.

The V and J genes are TRBV7-9 and TRBJ2-3; D unclear. CDR3 length: 14 amino acids. The V gene's germline CDR1 is SEHNR and CDR2 FQNEAQ (reference sequence). Trimming took off 4 bases at V and 4 bases at J, with 12 bases between the two ends. The CDR3 is CASSSPGNPDTQYF. The CDR3 DNA reads TGTGCCAGCAGCTCACCAGGTAACCCAGATACGCAGTATTTT.

This chain joins TRBV4-1 and TRBJ1-5; D not certain. There are 16 residues in the CDR3. The V end lost 0 bases, the J end lost 2 bases, and 11 bases lay between the germline ends. Germline V gene sequence: CDR1 MGHRA, CDR2 YSYEKL. The CDR3 DNA reads TGCGCCAGCAGCCAAGATGGAGGGCTCGGCAATCAGCCCCAGCATTTT. Protein sequence: CASSQDGGLGNQPQHF.

The V call is TRBV1, the J call TRBJ2-7; TRBD1, the table's D call, was not compared with the DNA. TRBV1 is annotated as a pseudogene. CDR3 size: 14 residues. The CDR3 nucleotides are TGCACCAGCAGCCAAGAAGGGGCTACCTACGAGCAGTACGTC. It translates to CTSSQEGATYEQYV.

The V call is TRBV9, the J call TRBJ2-1, with TRBD1 matching 11 bases. Germline V gives CDR1 SGDLS, CDR2 YYNGEE. The CDR3 covers 18 residues. Trimming cost V 0 bases and J 9 bases; bases outside gene matches: 14. The DNA for the CDR3 is TGTGCCAGCAGCGTAGGGGGAACGACGGGGACAGGGGGTAGTGAGCAGTTCTTC. Residues: CASSVGGTTGTGGSEQFF.

This clone was observed once. The chain carries TRBV6-1 and TRBJ1-5, with D maybe TRBD1 (5 bases). V was trimmed by 5 bases and J by 7 bases, leaving 15 bases between them. The CDR3 has 14 residues. Germline V gene data show CDR1 as MNHNS and CDR2 as SASEGT. CDR3 bases: TGTGCCAGCAGTATCTTCACAGGTTCCCAGCCCCAGCATTTT. It encodes CASSIFTGSQPQHF.

This clone turned up a few times. The rearrangement uses TRBV5-1 and TRBJ1-4; 9 bases match TRBD1. V was pared by 4 bases and J by 7 bases, with 5 bases of the junction left unmatched. Germline CDR1 is SGHRS and CDR2 is YFSETQ. This CDR3 contains 14 residues. The CDR3 loop reads CASSLQGAVEKLFF. In DNA, the CDR3 is TGCGCCAGCAGCCTACAGGGGGCTGTTGAAAAACTGTTTTTT.

The CDR3 here is CASSSWGGAIHQPQHF. CDR3 in DNA: TGTGCCAGCAGCTCCTGGGGGGGGGCCATTCATCAGCCCCAGCATTTT. The chain links TRBV5-6 to TRBJ1-5, with a possible D match to TRBD1 (6 bases). The germline V and J ends were trimmed by 3 bases and 5 bases, with 18 bases remaining between them. The germline V gene encodes CDR1 SGHDT and CDR2 YYEEEE. This CDR3 spans 16 amino acids.

V and J are TRBV4-3 and TRBJ2-2; D is perhaps TRBD2 (5 bases). Looked up from germline, CDR1 is LGHNA and CDR2 is YSLEER. V lost 3 bases, J lost 2 bases, and 10 bases lay in between. CDR3 length: 15 amino acids. The CDR3 DNA reads as TGCGCCAGCAGCCACATAGCGACAAACACCGGGGAGCTGTTTTTT. Its translation: CASSHIATNTGELFF.

The chain employs TRBV19 and TRBJ1-3, with 8 nucleotides matching TRBD1. Germline lookup yields CDR1 LNHDA and CDR2 SQIVND (reference sequence). The CDR3 runs 15 residues. Losses at the gene ends were 6 bases for V and 2 bases for J; bases not matched to a gene: 6. CDR3 nucleotides: TGTGCCAGTAGCCCCGGCAGGGGGCCTGGAAACACCATATATTTT. This encodes CASSPGRGPGNTIYF.

The chain links TRBV11-2 to TRBJ2-7; a possible D gene is TRBD1 (5 bases). The V gene lost 1 base and the J gene lost 2 bases, with 12 bases spanning the gap. This CDR3 comprises 15 residues. Germline V gives CDR1 SGHAT, CDR2 FQNNGV. The CDR3 DNA reads TGTGCCAGCAGCTTAGTGGCTCAGGGCCCCTACGAGCAGTACGTC. Encoded protein: CASSLVAQGPYEQYV.

The J gene is TRBJ2-2, the V gene TRBV5-4, with 12 bases lining up with TRBD2. This CDR3 contains 15 residues. V shed 0 bases, J shed 9 bases, and the junction held 3 bases outside the gene matches. Germline loops: CDR1 SGHNT, CDR2 YYREEE (reference sequence). CDR3 sequence (DNA): TGTGCCAGCAGCTTGGAACTAGCGGGAGGCCGGGAGCTGTTTTTT. This encodes CASSLELAGGRELFF.

The J gene is TRBJ2-5, the V gene TRBV29-1; TRBD2 agrees at 7 bases. Germline V gene sequence: CDR1 SQVTM, CDR2 ANQGSEA. The CDR3 loop spans 14 amino acids. V shed 0 bases, J shed 5 bases, and the junction held 6 bases outside the gene matches. CDR3 in DNA: TGCAGCGTTGAAGAGGTGCTGGGGGGGGAGACCCAGTACTTC. It is translated as CSVEEVLGGETQYF.

This chain links TRBV27 with TRBJ1-1, with a possible D match to TRBD1 (6 bases). Looked up from germline, CDR1 is MNHEY and CDR2 is SMNVEV (reference sequence). The CDR3 is 17 amino acids. Trimming removed 2 bases at V and 4 bases at J, with 20 bases between. Here the CDR3 reads CASSLVTTGSPATEAFF. CDR3 nucleotides: TGTGCCAGCAGTTTAGTCACCACAGGGAGCCCCGCCACTGAAGCTTTCTTT.

The rearrangement joins TRBV7-9 to TRBJ2-7, with 9 nucleotides matching TRBD2. V lost 3 bases, J lost 7 bases, and 13 bases stayed unmatched. The CDR3 totals 16 residues. Germline V gives CDR1 SEHNR, CDR2 FQNEAQ (reference sequence). CDR3 protein: CASSFLGGRAPGEQYV. The CDR3 nucleotides are TGTGCCAGCAGCTTCCTCGGCGGGAGGGCCCCGGGTGAGCAGTACGTC.